A selection of T cell receptor beta chains follows, all from one sample in a study of T cell responses to AZD1222 COVID-19 vaccine. TCRdb's table, derived via immunoSEQ multiplex PCR, lists solely in-frame clones and lacks some. The sample holds under 150,000 clones; approximately 88% are singletons and the top ten take approximately 6.5%. The starting material was peripheral blood, obtained 28 days after the second AZD1222 dose. These receptors came from an adult who received the AZD1222 COVID-19 vaccine. CDR3s include the opening cysteine and the closing phenylalanine or tryptophan. D genes are given only for firm matches. The size of a clone is reported for some rows only, either as once, few or many, or as a class for expanded clones.

d_call: -; j_call: TRBJ2-7; clone_size: -; cdr3_length: 14; v_call: TRBV6-5; cdr3_nt: TGTGCCAGCAGGAGGGACAATTGGGGGTACGAGCAGTACTTC; cdr3_aa: CASRRDNWGYEQYF
d_call: TRBD1; j_call: TRBJ1-2; clone_size: -; cdr3_length: 13; v_call: TRBV29-1; cdr3_nt: TGCAGCGCATCGGGACAGGGGATCTATGGCTACACCTTC; cdr3_aa: CSASGQGIYGYTF
d_call: -; j_call: TRBJ1-5; clone_size: -; cdr3_length: 14; v_call: TRBV6-5; cdr3_nt: TGTGCCAGCAGTCCTCAGGGAAGCAATCAGCCCCAGCATTTT; cdr3_aa: CASSPQGSNQPQHF
d_call: TRBD2; j_call: TRBJ2-3; clone_size: once; cdr3_length: 16; v_call: TRBV4-1; cdr3_nt: TGCGCCAGCAGCCTCCTACTAGCGGGGGGGCCGGATACGCAGTATTTT; cdr3_aa: CASSLLLAGGPDTQYF
d_call: TRBD1; j_call: TRBJ2-6; clone_size: -; cdr3_length: 17; v_call: TRBV14; cdr3_nt: TGTGCCAGCAGCCCGATGGACAGGGGCCCTGGGGCCAACGTCCTGACTTTC; cdr3_aa: CASSPMDRGPGANVLTF
d_call: -; j_call: TRBJ1-3; clone_size: -; cdr3_length: 14; v_call: TRBV7-9; cdr3_nt: TGTGCCAGCAGCTTAGAGCCAGGCGGAAACACCATATATTTT; cdr3_aa: CASSLEPGGNTIYF
d_call: -; j_call: TRBJ2-3; clone_size: -; cdr3_length: 14; v_call: TRBV18; cdr3_nt: TGTGCCAGCTCACCTCAGGGACCATCGGATACGCAGTATTTT; cdr3_aa: CASSPQGPSDTQYF
d_call: -; j_call: TRBJ2-7; clone_size: once; cdr3_length: 14; v_call: TRBV2; cdr3_nt: TGTGCCAGCAGTTTCCGGGACACATCCTACGAGCAGTACTTC; cdr3_aa: CASSFRDTSYEQYF
d_call: -; j_call: TRBJ2-5; clone_size: -; cdr3_length: 13; v_call: TRBV6-5; cdr3_nt: TGTGCCAGCAGTTCAAGACGGGTAGAGACCCAGTACTTC; cdr3_aa: CASSSRRVETQYF
d_call: TRBD2; j_call: TRBJ2-3; clone_size: -; cdr3_length: 16; v_call: TRBV27; cdr3_nt: TGTGCCAGCAGGGGACTAGCGGGGGGGACCACAGATACGCAGTATTTT; cdr3_aa: CASRGLAGGTTDTQYF
d_call: TRBD1; j_call: TRBJ1-1; clone_size: -; cdr3_length: 17; v_call: TRBV27; cdr3_nt: TGTGCCAGCAGTTTATCCGGGACAGCTCTACCGAACACTGAAGCTTTCTTT; cdr3_aa: CASSLSGTALPNTEAFF
d_call: -; j_call: TRBJ1-1; clone_size: once; cdr3_length: 12; v_call: TRBV11-2; cdr3_nt: TGTGCCAGCAGCCCCCAAGTTTTGGAAGCTTTCTTT; cdr3_aa: CASSPQVLEAFF
d_call: -; j_call: TRBJ2-1; clone_size: few; cdr3_length: 13; v_call: TRBV4-2; cdr3_nt: TGTGCCAGCAGCCAACCTGGGGGTAATGAGCAGTTCTTC; cdr3_aa: CASSQPGGNEQFF
d_call: -; j_call: TRBJ1-6; clone_size: -; cdr3_length: 15; v_call: TRBV9; cdr3_nt: TGTGCCAGCAGCGTAGCAGGACTTGGGAATTCACCCCTCCACTTT; cdr3_aa: CASSVAGLGNSPLHF
d_call: TRBD1; j_call: TRBJ2-7; clone_size: -; cdr3_length: 15; v_call: TRBV2; cdr3_nt: TGTGCCAGCAGTGGGGGGCAGGGGGCAAGGTACGAGCAGTACTTC; cdr3_aa: CASSGGQGARYEQYF
d_call: -; j_call: TRBJ1-1; clone_size: -; cdr3_length: 13; v_call: TRBV7-9; cdr3_nt: TGTGCCAGCAGCGCGACCGGGAACACTGAAGCTTTCTTT; cdr3_aa: CASSATGNTEAFF
d_call: -; j_call: TRBJ2-1; clone_size: -; cdr3_length: 11; v_call: TRBV10-3; cdr3_nt: TGTGCCATCAGTGACTACAATGAGCAGTTCTTC; cdr3_aa: CAISDYNEQFF
d_call: -; j_call: TRBJ1-4; clone_size: -; cdr3_length: 13; v_call: TRBV12-3/TRBV12-4; cdr3_nt: TGTGCCAGCAGTTTATCTTCGTCCGTGGAACTGTTTTTT; cdr3_aa: CASSLSSSVELFF
d_call: TRBD1; j_call: TRBJ1-1; clone_size: few; cdr3_length: 13; v_call: TRBV19; cdr3_nt: TGTGCCAGTAGGAAAACCTTGACAGGGGAAGCTTTCTTT; cdr3_aa: CASRKTLTGEAFF
d_call: -; j_call: TRBJ2-1; clone_size: -; cdr3_length: 18; v_call: TRBV4-2; cdr3_nt: TGTGCCAGCAGCCAAGATAGGCGGGCTGACGCAGTCTACAATGAGCAGTTCTTC; cdr3_aa: CASSQDRRADAVYNEQFF
d_call: -; j_call: TRBJ2-2; clone_size: -; cdr3_length: 15; v_call: TRBV11-2; cdr3_nt: TGTGCCAGCAGCTTAGTCCCAGGGGTTTCGGGGGAGCTGTTTTTT; cdr3_aa: CASSLVPGVSGELFF
d_call: -; j_call: TRBJ2-7; clone_size: -; cdr3_length: 17; v_call: TRBV21-1; cdr3_nt: TGTGCCAGCAGCAAAGAGGGACAGGGGGCCCTCTCCTACGAGCAGTACTTC; cdr3_aa: CASSKEGQGALSYEQYF
d_call: TRBD1; j_call: TRBJ2-2; clone_size: once; cdr3_length: 14; v_call: TRBV11-3; cdr3_nt: TGTGCCAGCAGCCCCGGACAGGTCCCCGGGGAGCTGTTTTTT; cdr3_aa: CASSPGQVPGELFF
d_call: -; j_call: TRBJ2-7; clone_size: -; cdr3_length: 15; v_call: TRBV7-9; cdr3_nt: TGTGCCAGCAGCTCGGGGGTGTGGAGCTCCTACGAGCAGTACTTC; cdr3_aa: CASSSGVWSSYEQYF
d_call: TRBD1; j_call: TRBJ1-5; clone_size: -; cdr3_length: 14; v_call: TRBV24-1; cdr3_nt: TGTGCCGCCCAACCCGGACAGGGCAATCAGCCCCAGCATTTT; cdr3_aa: CAAQPGQGNQPQHF
d_call: TRBD1; j_call: TRBJ1-2; clone_size: -; cdr3_length: 14; v_call: TRBV28; cdr3_nt: TGTGCCAGCAGGGCAGGGGGCGCAAGTTCTGGCTACACCTTC; cdr3_aa: CASRAGGASSGYTF
d_call: -; j_call: TRBJ1-4; clone_size: -; cdr3_length: 12; v_call: TRBV28; cdr3_nt: TGTGCCAGCAGTTTAGGACCTGAAAAACTGTTTTTT; cdr3_aa: CASSLGPEKLFF
d_call: -; j_call: TRBJ2-3; clone_size: -; cdr3_length: 15; v_call: TRBV9; cdr3_nt: TGTGCCAGCAGCGTCGGGTTGCCAGCACAAGGTACGCAGTATTTT; cdr3_aa: CASSVGLPAQGTQYF
d_call: -; j_call: TRBJ1-1; clone_size: -; cdr3_length: 14; v_call: TRBV9; cdr3_nt: TGTGCCAGCAGCGACCCTAGAGTTGGCACTGAAGCTTTCTTT; cdr3_aa: CASSDPRVGTEAFF
d_call: TRBD1; j_call: TRBJ2-7; clone_size: -; cdr3_length: 15; v_call: TRBV11-2; cdr3_nt: TGTGCCAGCAGCTTAGGCAGGGGGCCAGTCTACGAGCAGTACTTC; cdr3_aa: CASSLGRGPVYEQYF
d_call: TRBD1; j_call: TRBJ1-5; clone_size: -; cdr3_length: 13; v_call: TRBV4-3; cdr3_nt: TGCGCCAGCAGCCGAGACAGGGAACGGCCCCAGCATTTT; cdr3_aa: CASSRDRERPQHF
d_call: -; j_call: TRBJ2-7; clone_size: -; cdr3_length: 16; v_call: TRBV4-2; cdr3_nt: TGTGCCAGCAGCCAAGATTGGGTGTCTAGACAGGCCGAGCAGTACTTC; cdr3_aa: CASSQDWVSRQAEQYF
d_call: -; j_call: TRBJ2-2; clone_size: -; cdr3_length: 14; v_call: TRBV10-3; cdr3_nt: TGTGCCATCAGTGCTGGTTCGTCAACCGGGGAGCTGTTTTTT; cdr3_aa: CAISAGSSTGELFF
d_call: -; j_call: TRBJ2-7; clone_size: -; cdr3_length: 14; v_call: TRBV5-4; cdr3_nt: TGTGCCAGCAGCTTGGGTGGGGCGTCCTACGAGCAGTACTTC; cdr3_aa: CASSLGGASYEQYF
d_call: TRBD1; j_call: TRBJ1-6; clone_size: -; cdr3_length: 15; v_call: TRBV18; cdr3_nt: TGTGCCAGCTCACCGGGGGACAGGGGTTCTTCACCCCTCCACTTT; cdr3_aa: CASSPGDRGSSPLHF
d_call: -; j_call: TRBJ1-1; clone_size: -; cdr3_length: 12; v_call: TRBV10-2; cdr3_nt: TGCGCCAGCAGCCCGGGCCCCACAGAAGCTTTCTTT; cdr3_aa: CASSPGPTEAFF
d_call: -; j_call: TRBJ1-2; clone_size: -; cdr3_length: 12; v_call: TRBV3-1/TRBV3-2; cdr3_nt: TGTGCCAGCAGCCCCACGGGCGGCGGCTACACCTTC; cdr3_aa: CASSPTGGGYTF
d_call: TRBD1; j_call: TRBJ2-3; clone_size: -; cdr3_length: 14; v_call: TRBV25-1; cdr3_nt: TGTGCCAGCAGTGGGACAGGGGGCACAGATACGCAGTATTTT; cdr3_aa: CASSGTGGTDTQYF
d_call: -; j_call: TRBJ1-5; clone_size: -; cdr3_length: 16; v_call: TRBV5-5; cdr3_nt: TGTGCCAGCAGCTTGGGCTTCAGCGGGGGGCTTCAGCCCCAGCATTTT; cdr3_aa: CASSLGFSGGLQPQHF
d_call: -; j_call: TRBJ1-1; clone_size: -; cdr3_length: 13; v_call: TRBV4-3; cdr3_nt: TGCGCCAGCAGCCAAGGGGAAGACACTGAAGCTTTCTTT; cdr3_aa: CASSQGEDTEAFF
d_call: -; j_call: TRBJ2-7; clone_size: -; cdr3_length: 13; v_call: TRBV18; cdr3_nt: TGTGCCAGCTCACTGGGGGGATTGGACGAGCAGTACTTC; cdr3_aa: CASSLGGLDEQYF
d_call: TRBD1; j_call: TRBJ1-4; clone_size: -; cdr3_length: 14; v_call: TRBV7-9; cdr3_nt: TGTGCCAGCAGCTCGGGACAGGGAGGGGAAAAACTGTTTTTT; cdr3_aa: CASSSGQGGEKLFF
d_call: -; j_call: TRBJ1-6; clone_size: -; cdr3_length: 16; v_call: TRBV6-2/TRBV6-3; cdr3_nt: TGTGCCAGCAGTTATCAGGGCCAGTTTGACAATTCACCCCTCCACTTT; cdr3_aa: CASSYQGQFDNSPLHF
d_call: -; j_call: TRBJ2-1; clone_size: -; cdr3_length: 15; v_call: TRBV7-3; cdr3_nt: TGTGCCAGCAGCCGCACCGGGCCCGGGGCCAATGAGCAGTTCTTC; cdr3_aa: CASSRTGPGANEQFF
d_call: -; j_call: TRBJ1-3; clone_size: -; cdr3_length: 14; v_call: TRBV10-1; cdr3_nt: TGCGCCAGCAGTCAGGGATTCTCTGGAAACACCATATATTTT; cdr3_aa: CASSQGFSGNTIYF